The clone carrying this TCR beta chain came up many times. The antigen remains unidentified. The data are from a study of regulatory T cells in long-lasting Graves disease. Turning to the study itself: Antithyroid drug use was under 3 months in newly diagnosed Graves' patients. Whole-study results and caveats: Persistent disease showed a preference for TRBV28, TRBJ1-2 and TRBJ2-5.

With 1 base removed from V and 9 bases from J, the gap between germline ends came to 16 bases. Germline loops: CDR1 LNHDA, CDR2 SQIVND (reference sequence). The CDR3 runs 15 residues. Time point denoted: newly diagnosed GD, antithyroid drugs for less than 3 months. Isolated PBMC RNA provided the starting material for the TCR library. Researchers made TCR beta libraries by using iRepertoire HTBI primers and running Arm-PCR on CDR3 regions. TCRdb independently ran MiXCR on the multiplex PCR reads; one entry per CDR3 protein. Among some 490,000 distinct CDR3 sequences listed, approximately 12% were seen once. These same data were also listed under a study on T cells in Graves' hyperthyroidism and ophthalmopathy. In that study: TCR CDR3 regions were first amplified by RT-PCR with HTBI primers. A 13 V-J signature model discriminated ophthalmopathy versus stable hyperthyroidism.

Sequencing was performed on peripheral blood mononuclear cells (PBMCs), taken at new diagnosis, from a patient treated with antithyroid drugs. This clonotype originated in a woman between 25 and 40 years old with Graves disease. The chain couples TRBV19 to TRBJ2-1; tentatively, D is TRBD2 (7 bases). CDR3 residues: CASSIVGGGSSEQFF. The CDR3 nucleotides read TGTGCCAGTAGTATAGTAGGGGGAGGGTCTAGTGAGCAGTTCTTC.